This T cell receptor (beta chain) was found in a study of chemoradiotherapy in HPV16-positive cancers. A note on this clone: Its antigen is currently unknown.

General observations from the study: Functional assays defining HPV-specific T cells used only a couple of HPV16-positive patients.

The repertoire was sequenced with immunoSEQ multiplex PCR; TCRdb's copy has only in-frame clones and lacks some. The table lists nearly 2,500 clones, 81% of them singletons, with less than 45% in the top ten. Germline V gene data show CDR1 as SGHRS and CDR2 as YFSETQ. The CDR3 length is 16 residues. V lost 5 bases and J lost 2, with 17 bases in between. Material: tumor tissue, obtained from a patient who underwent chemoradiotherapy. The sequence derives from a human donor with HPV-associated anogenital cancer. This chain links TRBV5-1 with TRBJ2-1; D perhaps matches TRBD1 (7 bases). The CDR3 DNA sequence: TGCGCCAGCAGTTCAGGGGGAGGAGGTCCCTACAATGAGCAGTTCTTC. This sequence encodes CASSSGGGGPYNEQFF. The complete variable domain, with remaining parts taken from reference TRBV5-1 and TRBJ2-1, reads KAGVTQTPRYLIKTRGQQVTLSCSPISGHRSVSWYQQTPGQGLQFLFEYFSETQRNKGNFPGRFSGRQFSNSRSEMNVSTLELGDSALYLCASSSGGGGPYNEQFFGPGTRLTVL.